The present entry profiles one TCR beta chain with its context. The antigen is not known. The CDR3 contains 16 residues. Germline CDR1 reads SGHTA; CDR2 reads FQGNSA. V was pared by 1 base and J by 5 bases, with 3 bases of the junction left unmatched. PCR involved 60 Vbeta and 13 Jbeta primers. Sequenced by immunoSEQ multiplex PCR; TCRdb stores in-frame clones only, minus some. The sample has 90,000 to 100,000 clones, roughly three quarters seen once; the top ten hold about 0.79%. These data come from a study of cytomegalovirus exposure and HLA in healthy donors. Study-wide points: Per a later analysis, 16,951 TCR beta sequences showed association with HLA alleles at 0.05 false discovery rate. Presence/absence results assume similar sequencing depth per donor, which may not hold. Earlier analysis yielded a pattern in which most TCR beta V segments were productive about 87% or about 30% of the time.

The sequence came from an older woman in good health and CMV-seronegative. Sequencing was performed on PBMCs. The chain joins TRBV7-2 to TRBJ2-5; 14 bases are shared with TRBD2. The CDR3 sequence is CASSLGGLAGGETQYF. Here the CDR3 DNA reads TGTGCCAGCAGCTTAGGAGGACTAGCGGGGGGTGAGACCCAGTACTTC.